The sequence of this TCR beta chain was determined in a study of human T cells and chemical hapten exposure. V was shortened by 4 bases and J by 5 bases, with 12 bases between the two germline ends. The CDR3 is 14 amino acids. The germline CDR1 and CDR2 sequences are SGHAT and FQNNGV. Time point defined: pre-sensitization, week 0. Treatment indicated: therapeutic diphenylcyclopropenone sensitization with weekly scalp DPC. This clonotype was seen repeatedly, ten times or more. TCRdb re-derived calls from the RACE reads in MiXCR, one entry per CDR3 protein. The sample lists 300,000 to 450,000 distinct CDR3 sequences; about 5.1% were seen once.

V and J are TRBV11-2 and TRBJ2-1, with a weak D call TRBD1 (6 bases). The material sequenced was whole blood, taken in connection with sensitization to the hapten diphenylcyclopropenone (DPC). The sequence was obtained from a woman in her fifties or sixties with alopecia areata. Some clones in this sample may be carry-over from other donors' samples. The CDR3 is CASSWSGTHNEQFF. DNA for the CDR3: TGTGCCAGCAGCTGGTCCGGGACACACAATGAGCAGTTCTTC.